This T cell receptor (beta chain) was sequenced during a study of cytomegalovirus exposure and HLA in healthy donors. Study observations and caveats: Later analysis suggested most CMV-associated TCR beta chains were HLA-restricted.

Details on this clone: What it binds is not known.

Both 60 Vbeta primers and 13 Jbeta primers went into the PCR. The repertoire was sequenced with immunoSEQ multiplex PCR; TCRdb's copy has only in-frame clones and lacks some. The sample consists of over 50,000 clones, roughly four fifths of them appearing once. The source of this sequence is a man aged 40-55 years in good health and CMV-seronegative. Sequences were obtained from PBMCs.

CDR3 sequence: CASSLDSIQETQYF. The CDR3 DNA is TGTGCCAGTAGTCTCGACAGTATCCAAGAGACCCAGTACTTC. V and J are TRBV19 and TRBJ2-5, with a weak D call TRBD1 (5 bases). This CDR3 is 14 amino acids long. Germline V CDR1 and CDR2: LNHDA, SQIVND (reference sequence). Deletions cut 5 bases from V and 1 base from J, with 11 bases between.